This T cell receptor (beta chain) was identified during a study of vaccination effects on CD4 cells after COVID-19. Study information: Post-vaccine sampling took place a median of 72 days after the second dose. General study findings and limits: The study found marked clonal contraction of infection- and vaccine-induced clones late after vaccination.

CDR1 and CDR2 (germline): LNHDA, SQIVND (reference sequence). The CDR3 has 15 residues. V was trimmed by 3 bases and J by 0 bases, leaving 9 bases between them. Sequencing followed a ViraFEST assay step that expanded antigen-specific CD4+ T cells with viral peptide pools. A roughly ten-day culture period preceded the isolation of CD4+ T cells. Participants were vaccinated with two doses of either the BNT162b2 or mRNA-1273 vaccine. Every well housed approximately 2.2 million PBMC, which grew in culture alongside 9 to 10 IU/ml IL-2 and approximately 10 ug/ml peptides. IL-2 medium took the place of half the medium on both days 3 and 7. Turning to this clone: Its target is not known.

Measured with immunoSEQ multiplex PCR; TCRdb has only the in-frame clones, and not every one. The sample lists roughly 56,000 clones, 55% to 85% occurring once. The gene calls are TRBV19 and TRBJ2-1, with D hard to call. The sequences come from CD4+ T cells from PBMCs cultured with HCoV-229E spike peptides, collected after COVID-19 vaccination. This TCR came from a human donor who received a COVID-19 vaccine. The CDR3 region is CASSIVRSSYNEQFF. The CDR3 DNA sequence: TGTGCCAGTAGTATTGTGCGGAGCTCCTACAATGAGCAGTTCTTC.